Reported below is one T cell receptor (beta chain). TCRdb's table, derived via immunoSEQ multiplex PCR, lists solely in-frame clones and lacks some. The sample records about 70,000 clones, nearly 98% being singletons. This specimen belongs to a study of technical replicates of blood from several donors. This clonotype was sampled from a human donor in good health. The sample consisted of T cells isolated from PBMCs.

This CDR3 reads CASSQEPESNYGYTF. The CDR3 bases are TGCGCCAGCAGCCAAGAACCAGAATCAAACTATGGCTACACCTTC. This sequence joins TRBV4-1 and TRBJ1-2; no reliable D call. V lost 0 bases and J 2 bases, leaving 10 bases between the germline ends. The CDR3 runs to 15 residues. Germline assignment: CDR1 MGHRA and CDR2 YSYEKL.